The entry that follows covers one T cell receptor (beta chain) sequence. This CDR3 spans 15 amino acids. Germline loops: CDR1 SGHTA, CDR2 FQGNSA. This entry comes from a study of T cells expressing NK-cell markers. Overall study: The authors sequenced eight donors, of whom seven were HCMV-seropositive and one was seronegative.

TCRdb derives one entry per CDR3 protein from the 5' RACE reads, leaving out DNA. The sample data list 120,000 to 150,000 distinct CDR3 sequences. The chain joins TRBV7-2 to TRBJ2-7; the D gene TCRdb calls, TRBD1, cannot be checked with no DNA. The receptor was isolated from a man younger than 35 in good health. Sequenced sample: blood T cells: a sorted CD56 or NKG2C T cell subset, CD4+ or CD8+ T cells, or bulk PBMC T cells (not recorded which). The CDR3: CASSPGFRIGAEQYF. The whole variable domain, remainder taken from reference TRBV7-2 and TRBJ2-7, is GAGVSQSPSNKVTEKGKDVELRCDPISGHTALYWYRQSLGQGLEFLIYFQGNSAPDKSGLPSDRFSAERTGGSVSTLTIQRTQQEDSAVYLCASSPGFRIGAEQYFGPGTRLTVT.